Below, 25 T cell receptor beta chains from the same sample are listed, as sequenced in a study of T cells in women clearing cervical HPV infection. Generated by immunoSEQ multiplex PCR, the TCRdb table keeps only in-frame clones and is missing some. This table holds fewer than 35,000 clones. Sequencing was performed on blood buffy coat. The origin of the receptors is a woman between 18 and 70 years old with a cervical HPV16 infection that either progressed to CIN3+ or cleared (not recorded which).

As regards this clone: The read is 3 residues too short to cover the CDR3 end, so that end is filled in from the germline J gene. The V call is TRBV18, the J call TRBJ2-3; D is undetermined. Germline V gene lookup returns CDR1 KGHSH and CDR2 LQKENI. The V and J ends lost 6 bases and 2 bases respectively, with 9 bases between them. CDR3 length equals 13 residues. CDR3 protein: CASSTLITDTQYF. The covered CDR3 bases are TGTGCCAGCTCTACCCTAATCACAGATACG.

As regards this clone: The observed sequence ends 3 residues before the CDR3 terminus, with the missing tail filled in from the germline J gene. The rearrangement links TRBV20-1 to TRBJ1-2; tentative D call: TRBD1 (5 bases). CDR3 length: 13 amino acids. The V gene's germline CDR1 is DFQATT and CDR2 SNEGSKA (reference sequence). Trimming took 5 bases from V and 4 from J, leaving 14 bases between them. The part of the CDR3 DNA that was read is TGCAGTGCTCCCTCCCAGGGAGCCTATGGC. It codes for CSAPSQGAYG. The complete CDR3 protein is CSAPSQGAYGYTF.

The CDR3 region is CASSPRTARSYNEQFF. CDR3 DNA, as far as it was read: TGTGCCAGCAGCCCGAGGACAGCCCGCTCCTACAATGAG. The chain couples TRBV13 to TRBJ2-1; possibly TRBD1 for D (6 bases). The read stops 3 residues short of the end of the CDR3; the missing end is completed from the germline J gene. The CDR3 consists of 16 residues. Germline loops: CDR1 PRHDT, CDR2 FYEKMQ (reference sequence). V was shortened by 5 bases and J by 0 bases, with 14 bases between the two germline ends.

Regarding this clone: The read terminates 3 residues ahead of where the CDR3 ends, so the germline J gene completes it. The chain couples TRBV2 to TRBJ2-3, with D possibly matching TRBD2 (6 bases). Per germline, CDR1 SNHLY and CDR2 FYNNEI. The CDR3 is made up of 16 amino acids. V lost 2 bases and J lost 0, with 12 bases in between. Incomplete CDR3 DNA: TGTGCCAGCAGTGAAACTAGCAGACGTAGCACAGATACG. Translating gives CASSETSRRSTDT. The CDR3, in full, reads CASSETSRRSTDTQYF.

As regards this clone: The CDR3 extends 3 residues past the end of the read, so its final part is completed from the germline J gene. V usage is TRBV4-1 and J usage is TRBJ2-2, with 9 bases fitting TRBD1. This CDR3 has 13 residues. CDR1 and CDR2 from the germline V gene are MGHRA and YSYEKL. Partial CDR3 DNA: TGCGCCAGCAGCCGGACAGGGGATCGGGGG. Amino acids: CASSRTGDRG. The whole CDR3 sequence is CASSRTGDRGLFF.

Turning to this clone: The read terminates 3 residues ahead of where the CDR3 ends, so the germline J gene completes it. The V call is TRBV18, the J call TRBJ1-3; TRBD1 agrees at 8 bases. Germline V gives CDR1 KGHSH, CDR2 LQKENI. The CDR3 length is 13 residues. V lost 4 bases to trimming and J lost 8 bases; unmatched junction nucleotides: 4. CDR3 DNA, as far as it was read: TGTGCCAGCTCACGGGACAGGCAGGACACC. It translates to CASSRDRQDT. The full-length CDR3 reads as CASSRDRQDTIYF.

On this clone itself: The missing CDR3 end, 3 residues past where the read stops, is filled in from the germline J gene. The chain is built from TRBV7-9 and TRBJ2-5, with D possibly TRBD2 on 6 matching bases. CDR3 length: 14 amino acids. The germline V gene encodes CDR1 SEHNR and CDR2 FQNEAQ (reference sequence). Trimming took off 5 bases at V and 0 bases at J, with 10 bases between the two ends. The CDR3 reads CASSPRTNQETQYF. CDR3 DNA, as far as it was read: TGTGCCAGCAGCCCGCGGACTAACCAAGAGACC.

The CDR3 region is CASSASLRDNEQFF. CDR3 DNA (partial): TGTGCCAGCTCTGCGTCCCTAAGGGACAATGAG. The chain carries TRBV18 and TRBJ2-1, with no clear D. The CDR3 is cut off 3 residues early in the read; its end comes from the germline J gene. Germline lookup yields CDR1 KGHSH and CDR2 LQKENI. Deletions cut 6 bases from V and 5 bases from J, with 14 bases between. This CDR3 region has 14 residues. Using reference TRBV18 and TRBJ2-1 for the parts outside the CDR3, the full variable domain is NAGVMQNPRHLVRRRGQEARLRCSPMKGHSHVYWYRQLPEEGLKFMVYLQKENIIDESGMPKERFSAEFPKEGPSILRIQQVVRGDSAAYFCASSASLRDNEQFFGPGTRLTVL.

The CDR3 protein is CSVLGGTGGTEAFF. CDR3 DNA, as far as it was read: TGCAGCGTGTTGGGCGGGACGGGGGGGACTGAA. V and J are TRBV29-1 and TRBJ1-1, with a possible D match to TRBD1 (5 bases). The sequenced fragment ends 3 residues before the CDR3 boundary, so the rest is inferred from the germline J gene. This CDR3 comprises 14 residues. With 6 bases removed from V and 5 bases from J, the gap between germline ends came to 19 bases. CDR1 and CDR2 from the germline V gene are SQVTM and ANQGSEA.

CDR3 protein: CASSPGTAGGYTDTQYF. The DNA read from the CDR3 is TGTGCCAGCAGCCCAGGAACAGCGGGGGGCTACACAGATACG. The chain couples TRBV7-3 to TRBJ2-3, with 9 nucleotides matching TRBD2. The CDR3 end falls 3 residues outside the read, so it is completed with the germline J gene. The ends lost 5 bases at V and 2 bases at J; junction bases unmatched: 11. CDR1 and CDR2 (germline): SGHTA, FQGTGA. This CDR3 is 17 amino acids long.

Remarks on this clone: The observed sequence ends 3 residues before the CDR3 terminus, with the missing tail filled in from the germline J gene. V is TRBV5-1 and J is TRBJ2-2; possibly TRBD1 for D (6 bases). Germline CDR1 is SGHRS and CDR2 is YFSETQ. The CDR3 length is 14 residues. The sequenced part of the CDR3 DNA is TGCGCCAGCCGAGCAGGGGTAACTAATGAAAAG. It encodes CASRAGVTNEK. The full CDR3 protein reads CASRAGVTNEKLFF.

With respect to this clone: The read halts 3 residues ahead of the CDR3 end, with the missing end drawn from the germline J gene. The chain uses TRBV20-1 and TRBJ1-5, with TRBD1 as a possible D gene (6 bases). The CDR3 runs 13 residues. Looked up from germline, CDR1 is DFQATT and CDR2 is SNEGSKA (reference sequence). Deletions cut 5 bases from V and 3 bases from J, with 11 bases between. The sequenced CDR3 bases are TGCAGTGCTTGGACAGCGCCCAATCAGCCC. Translating it yields CSAWTAPNQP. The entire CDR3 sequence reads CSAWTAPNQPQHF.

About this clone itself: The sequence runs out 3 residues before the end of the CDR3; the remainder is reconstructed from the germline J gene. V and J are TRBV7-2 and TRBJ2-3; 7 nucleotides agree with TRBD2. V shed 8 bases and J 5 bases; nucleotides not matched to a gene: 4. The CDR3 contains 12 residues. The germline gives CDR1 SGHTA, CDR2 FQGNSA. CDR3: CASRRGGDTQYF. The part of the CDR3 DNA that was read is TGTGCCAGCCGACGCGGGGGAGATACG.

In regard to this clone: The sequence runs out 3 residues before the end of the CDR3; the remainder is reconstructed from the germline J gene. The chain uses TRBV27 and TRBJ2-7, with TRBD2 matching over 10 bases. Germline loops: CDR1 MNHEY, CDR2 SMNVEV (reference sequence). CDR3 size: 16 residues. J lost 1 base, V lost 2 bases, and 5 bases had no gene match. The chain's CDR3 is CASSLGRTSGSYEQYF. Partial CDR3 DNA: TGTGCCAGCAGTTTAGGAAGGACTAGCGGTTCCTACGAG.

About this clone: The read falls 3 residues short of the CDR3 end, and the missing part is taken from the germline J gene. This rearrangement joins TRBV7-3 to TRBJ1-2, with a possible D match to TRBD1 (5 bases). Germline lookup yields CDR1 SGHTA and CDR2 FQGTGA. This CDR3 region has 16 residues. This CDR3 is CASSPGWGVGADTYTF. The CDR3 DNA, read in part, is TGTGCCAGCAGCCCCGGGTGGGGGGTTGGGGCAGATACC.

CDR3 bases read: TGTGCCAGCAGCTTGGTTCGGACTGAA. Its translation: CASSLVRTE. From start to end, the CDR3 is CASSLVRTEAFF. The gene calls are TRBV5-6 and TRBJ1-1; D is unresolved. The CDR3 end falls 3 residues outside the read, so it is completed with the germline J gene. The length of the CDR3 is 12 residues. Germline assignment: CDR1 SGHDT and CDR2 YYEEEE. The V and J ends lost 0 bases and 5 bases respectively, with 5 bases between them.

About this clone: The read ends 3 residues early relative to the CDR3; the germline J gene fills the gap. The gene calls are TRBV19 and TRBJ1-2, with TRBD1 matching over 8 bases. The CDR3 has 15 residues. Germline V lookup: CDR1 LNHDA, CDR2 SQIVND (reference sequence). The CDR3 DNA, read in part, is TGTGCCAGTAGTCTAAGGACAGGGATAGGGGATACC. It codes for CASSLRTGIGDT. The entire CDR3 protein is CASSLRTGIGDTYTF.

On this clone itself: The read ends 3 residues before the CDR3 terminus; that terminus is restored from the germline J gene. V usage is TRBV2 and J usage is TRBJ2-5, with 13 bases aligning to TRBD2. CDR1 SNHLY and CDR2 FYNNEI come from the germline V gene. Trimming cost V 10 bases and J 5 bases; bases outside gene matches: 7. This CDR3 region has 14 residues. Here the CDR3 reads CAISLAGGRETQYF. The DNA read from the CDR3 is TGTGCCATATCACTAGCGGGGGGGCGGGAGACC.

With regard to this clone: The read ends 3 residues shy of where the CDR3 ends; the end is completed using the germline J gene. This chain links TRBV5-6 with TRBJ1-2; D is ambiguous. CDR3 size: 15 residues. Germline V gene sequence: CDR1 SGHDT, CDR2 YYEEEE. With 2 bases removed from V and 4 bases from J, the gap between germline ends came to 15 bases. The CDR3 DNA, read in part, is TGTGCCAGCAGCTTTTCGGGTGGCGATCCCTATGGC. Translated, it gives CASSFSGGDPYG. The entire CDR3 sequence reads CASSFSGGDPYGYTF.

A note on this clone: Coverage ceases 3 residues before the CDR3 finishes, and the germline J gene fills in the end. The chain couples TRBV12-3 or TRBV12-4 to TRBJ2-6; no firm D call. CDR3 length: 15 residues. V lost 5 bases and J lost 1, with 9 bases in between. This CDR3 is CASSPTESGANVLTF. The DNA read from the CDR3 is TGTGCCAGCAGTCCTACAGAGTCTGGGGCCAACGTC.

A remark on this clone: Read coverage stops 3 residues before the CDR3 terminus; the germline J gene supplies the remainder. The chain joins TRBV7-3 to TRBJ2-3, with D unclear. The CDR3 is made up of 13 amino acids. The V gene's germline CDR1 is SGHTA and CDR2 FQGTGA. Trimming removed 2 bases from V and 5 bases from J, with 8 bases in between. Partial CDR3 DNA: TGTGCCAGCAGCTTAGACTTCCGAGATACG. It codes for CASSLDFRDT. The complete CDR3 protein is CASSLDFRDTQYF. The whole variable domain, remainder taken from reference TRBV7-3 and TRBJ2-3, is GAGVSQTPSNKVTEKGKYVELRCDPISGHTALYWYRQSLGQGPEFLIYFQGTGAADDSGLPNDRFFAVRPEGSVSTLKIQRTERGDSAVYLCASSLDFRDTQYFGPGTRLTVL.

Of note for this clone: The missing CDR3 end, 3 residues past where the read stops, is filled in from the germline J gene. V is TRBV18 and J is TRBJ1-2; tentative D call: TRBD1 (5 bases). Trimming took 1 base from V and 3 from J, leaving 12 bases between them. The CDR3 length is 15 residues. CDR1 is KGHSH and CDR2 is LQKENI in the germline V gene. This chain's CDR3 is CASSPRQEGDYGYTF. Partial CDR3 DNA: TGTGCCAGCTCACCACGTCAGGAAGGGGACTATGGC.

In regard to this clone: The read finishes 3 residues shy of the CDR3 end, and the germline J gene is used to complete it. V usage is TRBV5-4 and J usage is TRBJ2-1; 7 nucleotides align to TRBD2. Per germline, CDR1 SGHNT and CDR2 YYREEE (reference sequence). CDR3 size: 14 residues. After removal of 2 bases from V and 3 bases from J, the junction contained 2 bases not matched to a gene. The CDR3 bases that were read are TGTGCCAGCAGCTTAAGCGGGAACTACAATGAG. It is translated as CASSLSGNYNE. The whole CDR3 region reads CASSLSGNYNEQFF. The complete variable domain, with remaining parts taken from reference TRBV5-4 and TRBJ2-1, reads ETGVTQSPTHLIKTRGQQVTLRCSSQSGHNTVSWYQQALGQGPQFIFQYYREEENGRGNFPPRFSGLQFPNYSSELNVNALELDDSALYLCASSLSGNYNEQFFGPGTRLTVL.

As for this clone: The read ends 3 residues early relative to the CDR3; the germline J gene fills the gap. V and J are TRBV20-1 and TRBJ1-4; D remains ambiguous. The CDR3 consists of 13 residues. V was clipped by 0 bases and J by 0 bases, with 2 bases between them. CDR1 is DFQATT, CDR2 SNEGSKA, per germline (reference sequence). Incomplete CDR3 DNA: TGCAGTGCTAGAGATACAACTAATGAAAAA. Encoded protein: CSARDTTNEK. The whole CDR3 sequence is CSARDTTNEKLFF.

With regard to this clone: The read is 3 residues too short to cover the CDR3 end, so that end is filled in from the germline J gene. The V gene is TRBV5-1, the J gene TRBJ1-2; the D is unclear. This CDR3 has 15 residues. Between the trimmed V and J ends, which lost 2 bases and 4 bases, there was a span of 15 bases. In germline, CDR1 is SGHRS, CDR2 YFSETQ. The CDR3 protein is CASSFSTAELYGYTF. CDR3 bases read: TGCGCCAGCAGCTTTAGTACAGCCGAACTCTATGGC.